These T cell receptor beta chains were read from a single sample in a study of T cell repertoires in aging, cancer and after chemotherapy. TCRdb fed the multiplex PCR reads into MiXCR, producing one record per CDR3 protein. The sample carries about 6,000 distinct CDR3 sequences, roughly 39% recorded once. Material: blood. Receptor source: a human donor with a blood cancer. Each CDR3 is given with its conserved first and last residue.

j_gene: TRBJ2-5
v_gene: TRBV29-1
CDR3aa: CSAGTSRETQYF

j_gene: TRBJ1-3
v_gene: TRBV11-1
CDR3aa: CASSSWTGAGGNTIYF

j_gene: TRBJ2-1
v_gene: TRBV27
CDR3aa: CASSFTLWTGGRNEQFF

j_gene: TRBJ2-3
v_gene: TRBV27
CDR3aa: CASSLSNGQYTDTQYF

j_gene: TRBJ1-3
v_gene: TRBV24-1
CDR3aa: CATSDPGNTIYF

j_gene: TRBJ2-7
v_gene: TRBV19
CDR3aa: CASREGPSETYEQYF

j_gene: TRBJ2-1
v_gene: TRBV27
CDR3aa: CASSPLGAPSHNEQFF

j_gene: TRBJ1-1
v_gene: TRBV6-2/TRBV6-3
CDR3aa: CASKGRNTEAFF

j_gene: TRBJ2-1
v_gene: TRBV27
CDR3aa: CASSPGLDGNNEQFF

j_gene: TRBJ2-1
v_gene: TRBV15
CDR3aa: CATSRERPGSYNEQFF

j_gene: TRBJ1-2
v_gene: TRBV20-1
CDR3aa: CSARAGTGDGYTF

j_gene: TRBJ1-1
v_gene: TRBV11-2
CDR3aa: CASSLGTTIINTEAFF

j_gene: TRBJ2-3
v_gene: TRBV18
CDR3aa: CASSPSGSWDTQYF

j_gene: TRBJ2-1
v_gene: TRBV6-2/TRBV6-3
CDR3aa: CASSYLDKLVDEQFF

j_gene: TRBJ2-3
v_gene: TRBV7-6
CDR3aa: CASSPRTATDTQYF

j_gene: TRBJ2-3
v_gene: TRBV5-4
CDR3aa: CASSRTSGRTDTQYF

j_gene: TRBJ2-2
v_gene: TRBV5-1
CDR3aa: CASSTPKTGGNTGELFF

j_gene: TRBJ1-5
v_gene: TRBV5-6
CDR3aa: CASSQSEGSNQPQHF

j_gene: TRBJ1-2
v_gene: TRBV12-3/TRBV12-4
CDR3aa: CASRPGVVNGYTF

j_gene: TRBJ2-7
v_gene: TRBV27
CDR3aa: CASSLSGAGGPYEQYF

j_gene: TRBJ2-7
v_gene: TRBV10-3
CDR3aa: CAIMTPQGTQYF

j_gene: TRBJ2-7
v_gene: TRBV29-1
CDR3aa: CSVEGDYEQYF

j_gene: TRBJ2-5
v_gene: TRBV20-1
CDR3aa: CSARDSSTQYF

j_gene: TRBJ2-7
v_gene: TRBV27
CDR3aa: CASSLAGLFYEQYF

j_gene: TRBJ1-5
v_gene: TRBV6-1
CDR3aa: CAIGTGQHF

j_gene: TRBJ2-2
v_gene: TRBV18
CDR3aa: CASSPSRQGTLNTGELFF

j_gene: TRBJ2-1
v_gene: TRBV5-6
CDR3aa: CASSSFGDRVSNEQFF

j_gene: TRBJ2-5
v_gene: TRBV24-1
CDR3aa: CATSGQGGETQYF

j_gene: TRBJ1-5
v_gene: TRBV12-3/TRBV12-4
CDR3aa: CASSGTGGDQPQHF

j_gene: TRBJ2-2
v_gene: TRBV29-1
CDR3aa: CSVRLTEAGELFF

j_gene: TRBJ2-7
v_gene: TRBV12-3/TRBV12-4
CDR3aa: CASSGGTAQHF

j_gene: TRBJ2-3
v_gene: TRBV7-2
CDR3aa: CASRDTSTDTQYF

j_gene: TRBJ2-7
v_gene: TRBV6-5
CDR3aa: CASSETGEDEQYF

j_gene: TRBJ1-1
v_gene: TRBV11-1
CDR3aa: CASSYPGDTEAFF

j_gene: TRBJ1-1
v_gene: TRBV20-1
CDR3aa: CSASGRTEAFF

j_gene: TRBJ2-2
v_gene: TRBV5-1
CDR3aa: CASSYSNTGELFF

j_gene: TRBJ1-2
v_gene: TRBV6-2/TRBV6-3
CDR3aa: CASSRVSSYGYTF

j_gene: TRBJ1-5
v_gene: TRBV9
CDR3aa: CASSRSGSSNQPQHF

j_gene: TRBJ1-1
v_gene: TRBV6-4
CDR3aa: CASSKEGGAGTEAFF

j_gene: TRBJ2-3
v_gene: TRBV5-4
CDR3aa: CASSKGARGTDTQYF

j_gene: TRBJ2-3
v_gene: TRBV7-9
CDR3aa: CAGAQTQDTQYF

j_gene: TRBJ2-7
v_gene: TRBV11-1
CDR3aa: CASSPTRDVLSYEQYF

j_gene: TRBJ1-6
v_gene: TRBV10-3
CDR3aa: CAISITETNSPLHF